The entry below describes one T cell receptor beta chain. This clonotype was observed once. Its antigen remains undetermined. Base qualities are missing; no much larger clone stands one base away. One read alone is a weak basis. Ophthalmopathy patients had moderately to severely active disease, Clinical Activity Score of at least 3, NOSPECS grade of at least 4, and duration under 3 months. Exclusion was applied to patients with uncontrolled infections, other autoimmune diseases, pregnancy or lactation. Diagnoses were based on clinical symptoms, serum thyroxine and TRAb, thyroid ultrasound and orbital computed tomography. Ficoll-Paque density gradient centrifugation was used to isolate PBMCs from approximately 11 ml of fresh peripheral blood. Trizol reagent was used to extract total RNA, and RNA quality was then checked on an Agilent 2100 Bioanalyzer. The data were taken from a study of T cells in Graves' hyperthyroidism and ophthalmopathy (dated by TCRdb to the late 2010s). For the study in its entirety: Peripheral blood samples were taken at the time of initial diagnosis, prior to any treatment. Whether ophthalmopathy could be predicted prospectively was tested in an independent validation cohort made up of 18 to 20 hyperthyroidism patients plus 17 patients who later progressed to ophthalmopathy. The paper reports TCR Vbeta CDR3 sequencing of some 140 peripheral blood samples: some 44 ophthalmopathy, under 80 hyperthyroidism and 17 progressor patients. The study also compared thyroid tissue and blood T-cell repertoires from several Graves' hyperthyroidism patients. After blood sampling, hyperthyroidism patients were treated with methimazole at a starting dose of 30 mg daily, and ophthalmopathy patients were treated with high-dose intravenous methylprednisolone. A discovery cohort of approximately 100 patients, roughly 40 with Graves' ophthalmopathy and 55 to 65 with stable Graves' hyperthyroidism, was used to find distinguishing TCR V-J signatures. The 90 to 100 discovery patients were randomly divided into training and test sets at a 7:3 ratio.

TCR beta CDR3 regions were amplified from RNA transcripts. A first-round RT-PCR of the TCR CDR3 used the HTBI primer set with the Qiagen OneStep RT-PCR kit. Libraries were constructed in a second round of multiplex PCR, after which size selection and purification were performed. Libraries were sequenced paired-end with 100 bp reads on an Illumina HiSeq2000. In the authors' own workflow: SOAPnuke was used to process the raw data, with reads discarded if the reads contained adapters or uncalled bases, had a mean Phred below 15, or lacked an exact constant-primer or identifier match. High-quality paired reads were merged with COPE v1.2.5, and unique nucleotide sequences were defined as clonotypes. MiTCR v1.1 was used to align the clonotypes against IMGT TRBV, TRBD and TRBJ reference segments. Analysis was restricted to V-J combinations with a frequency above 0.0001, which covered about 99% of repertoires. A TCS score was defined as the ratio of F50 (clonal expansion) to E x V (chaos), with BLOSUM62-based TCRdist applied between CDR3 peptides within each V-J. Welch's t-statistics and random forest reduced 514 V-J features to roughly 13, which were used in a naive Bayes classifier (R e1071). TCRdb reran the public reads through fastp at Q25 and MiXCR, keeping productive beta chains. CDR3 protein sequences are deduplicated, and each keeps its most common genes and DNA. The V and J calls follow TCRdb's processing rather than the paper's. The sample table records around 250,000 distinct CDR3 sequences; roughly 15% of these occur just once. About 30% of the sample comes from the top ten.

What the authors observed across the whole study: Blood samples also contained most of the expanded thyroid clonotypes (frequency above 0.001), which suggests that blood repertoires may reflect thyroid immune responses. A 13 V-J signature model separated ophthalmopathy from stable hyperthyroidism, with over 85% sensitivity and roughly 81% specificity in cross-validation and 80%/75% in testing. During validation, the model predicted progression to ophthalmopathy a median of about 6.5 months ahead of onset, with more than 55% sensitivity and less than 85% specificity. Sample size was not statistically predetermined, and investigators were not blinded to group allocation.

This receptor was obtained from a woman aged 18-29 years with Graves' ophthalmopathy. The sequenced material came from blood.

The nucleotide sequence reads TGTGCCAGCAGTTTATTCCCCACAAGGAACACTGAAGCTTTCTTT. It codes for CASSLFPTRNTEAFF. The rearranged segments are TRBV28 and TRBJ1-1; too little of a D gene remains to name it. Spanning cysteine to phenylalanine, the CDR3 consists of 15 amino acids. The kept DNA is CDR3 alone, 45 bases in frame from the first base. V is clipped by 1 base and J by 1 base, and the sequence between their germline boundaries is 10 bases long. From the germline V gene, CDR1 is MDHEN and CDR2 is SYDVKM. The CDR3, completed at both ends by the reference TRBV28 and TRBJ1-1 genes, gives the full variable domain DVKVTQSSRYLVKRTGEKVFLECVQDMDHENMFWYRQDPGLGLRLIYFSYDVKMKEKGDIPEGYSVSREKKERFSLILESASTNQTSMYLCASSLFPTRNTEAFFGQGTRLTVV.